A selection of T cell receptor beta chains follows, all from one sample in a study of blood T cell repertoires in COVID-19. Only in-frame clones appear in the TCRdb table, and some are missing; sequencing was by immunoSEQ multiplex PCR. The table has 300,000 to 400,000 clones, just over 85% seen once. Sequencing was carried out using PBMCs or T cells enriched from blood (not recorded which). The receptors stem from a woman aged 40 to 50 with acute COVID-19. The CDR3 runs from the conserved cysteine through the conserved F or W. The D gene is left open where the match is weak. Expanded clones get a size class; other rows say once, few or many, or leave the size out.

j_gene: TRBJ2-7
abundance: .
len: 17
d_gene: TRBD2
v_gene: TRBV7-2
CDR3aa: CASSFRLAGGKIHEQYF
CDR3nt: TGTGCCAGCAGCTTCAGACTAGCGGGGGGGAAGATCCACGAGCAGTACTTC

j_gene: TRBJ2-5
abundance: .
len: 13
d_gene: .
v_gene: TRBV3-1/TRBV3-2
CDR3aa: CASSQGGRETQYF
CDR3nt: TGTGCCAGCAGCCAGGGGGGGCGGGAGACCCAGTACTTC

j_gene: TRBJ2-7
abundance: .
len: 18
d_gene: TRBD2
v_gene: TRBV5-1
CDR3aa: CASSLGPTSGGIPYEQYF
CDR3nt: TGCGCCAGCAGCTTGGGACCCACTAGCGGGGGTATACCCTACGAGCAGTACTTC

j_gene: TRBJ2-3
abundance: once
len: 16
d_gene: .
v_gene: TRBV5-1
CDR3aa: CASSWEGRGGTDTQYF
CDR3nt: TGCGCCAGCAGCTGGGAGGGCCGAGGGGGGACAGATACGCAGTATTTT

j_gene: TRBJ2-3
abundance: few
len: 16
d_gene: TRBD2
v_gene: TRBV9
CDR3aa: CASSVSTSGRSDTQYF
CDR3nt: TGTGCCAGCAGCGTATCGACTAGCGGGAGGTCAGATACGCAGTATTTT

j_gene: TRBJ2-7
abundance: once
len: 16
d_gene: TRBD2
v_gene: TRBV3-1/TRBV3-2
CDR3aa: CASSQDLAGFTYEQYF
CDR3nt: TGTGCCAGCAGCCAAGATTTAGCGGGATTTACCTACGAGCAGTACTTC

j_gene: TRBJ1-5
abundance: .
len: 18
d_gene: TRBD1
v_gene: TRBV19
CDR3aa: CASSLTRQGMSSNQPQHF
CDR3nt: TGTGCCAGTAGCTTAACTCGACAGGGCATGTCCTCCAATCAGCCCCAGCATTTT

j_gene: TRBJ1-1
abundance: .
len: 14
d_gene: .
v_gene: TRBV3-1/TRBV3-2
CDR3aa: CASSQRPRNTEAFF
CDR3nt: TGTGCCAGCTCCCAGCGGCCGAGGAACACTGAAGCTTTCTTT

j_gene: TRBJ1-4
abundance: .
len: 17
d_gene: TRBD1
v_gene: TRBV18
CDR3aa: CASSPQTGTVFQEKLFF
CDR3nt: TGTGCCAGCTCACCCCAGACAGGGACCGTGTTCCAGGAAAAACTGTTTTTT

j_gene: TRBJ1-2
abundance: .
len: 15
d_gene: .
v_gene: TRBV4-1
CDR3aa: CASSPRREAYYGYTF
CDR3nt: TGCGCCAGCAGCCCCAGGAGGGAGGCCTACTATGGCTACACCTTC

j_gene: TRBJ1-1
abundance: .
len: 14
d_gene: TRBD1
v_gene: TRBV11-3
CDR3aa: CASSRDRANTEAFF
CDR3nt: TGTGCCAGCAGCCGGGACAGGGCGAACACTGAAGCTTTCTTT

j_gene: TRBJ2-1
abundance: .
len: 16
d_gene: .
v_gene: TRBV11-1
CDR3aa: CASSLGGAWAFNEQFF
CDR3nt: TGTGCCAGCAGCTTAGGGGGCGCCTGGGCCTTCAATGAGCAGTTCTTC

j_gene: TRBJ2-7
abundance: .
len: 13
d_gene: TRBD2
v_gene: TRBV29-1
CDR3aa: CSVSNGGGYEQYF
CDR3nt: TGCAGCGTTTCCAATGGGGGGGGCTACGAGCAGTACTTC

j_gene: TRBJ2-1
abundance: once
len: 17
d_gene: TRBD2
v_gene: TRBV28
CDR3aa: CASSPPGGGRDNNEQFF
CDR3nt: TGTGCCAGCAGCCCCCCCGGAGGCGGGAGGGATAACAATGAGCAGTTCTTC

j_gene: TRBJ2-5
abundance: .
len: 13
d_gene: .
v_gene: TRBV2
CDR3aa: CASRRTEQETQYF
CDR3nt: TGTGCCAGCCGCCGGACAGAACAAGAGACCCAGTACTTC

j_gene: TRBJ2-1
abundance: .
len: 17
d_gene: .
v_gene: TRBV6-6
CDR3aa: CASSHGGLTGGNNEQFF
CDR3nt: TGTGCCAGCAGTCATGGAGGCTTGACAGGAGGCAACAATGAGCAGTTCTTC

j_gene: TRBJ1-1
abundance: .
len: 13
d_gene: .
v_gene: TRBV9
CDR3aa: CASSGAEFTEAFF
CDR3nt: TGTGCCAGCAGTGGGGCAGAGTTCACTGAAGCTTTCTTT

j_gene: TRBJ1-1
abundance: .
len: 13
d_gene: .
v_gene: TRBV3-1/TRBV3-2
CDR3aa: CASSQRWGGEAFF
CDR3nt: TGTGCCAGCAGCCAAAGGTGGGGCGGTGAAGCTTTCTTT

j_gene: TRBJ2-1
abundance: .
len: 12
d_gene: .
v_gene: TRBV27
CDR3aa: CASSLSIGEQFF
CDR3nt: TGTGCCAGCAGTTTAAGTATCGGTGAGCAGTTCTTC

j_gene: TRBJ1-1
abundance: .
len: 15
d_gene: TRBD1
v_gene: TRBV9
CDR3aa: CASSVLDRGGTEAFF
CDR3nt: TGTGCCAGCAGCGTCTTAGACAGGGGAGGCACTGAAGCTTTCTTT

j_gene: TRBJ2-1
abundance: .
len: 13
d_gene: TRBD2
v_gene: TRBV6-5
CDR3aa: CASSLAGAVEQFF
CDR3nt: TGTGCCAGCAGCCTAGCGGGAGCCGTTGAGCAGTTCTTC

j_gene: TRBJ1-2
abundance: .
len: 15
d_gene: TRBD1
v_gene: TRBV19
CDR3aa: CASSMIDRGNYGYTF
CDR3nt: TGTGCCAGTAGTATGATAGACAGGGGAAACTATGGCTACACCTTC

j_gene: TRBJ1-1
abundance: .
len: 13
d_gene: .
v_gene: TRBV6-5
CDR3aa: CASSYRGTTEAFF
CDR3nt: TGTGCCAGCAGTTACAGGGGTACCACTGAAGCTTTCTTT

j_gene: TRBJ2-2
abundance: .
len: 13
d_gene: TRBD1
v_gene: TRBV2
CDR3aa: CASRTGFTGELFF
CDR3nt: TGTGCCAGCAGGACAGGGTTCACCGGGGAGCTGTTTTTT

j_gene: TRBJ1-1
abundance: .
len: 16
d_gene: .
v_gene: TRBV7-2
CDR3aa: CASSLAGTRANTEAFF
CDR3nt: TGTGCCAGCAGCTTAGCGGGGACAAGGGCGAACACTGAAGCTTTCTTT

j_gene: TRBJ2-7
abundance: .
len: 15
d_gene: .
v_gene: TRBV7-2
CDR3aa: CASSLSGTPLYEQYF
CDR3nt: TGTGCCAGCAGCTTGTCGGGGACTCCCCTCTACGAGCAGTACTTC

j_gene: TRBJ2-1
abundance: .
len: 19
d_gene: .
v_gene: TRBV9
CDR3aa: CASSVDSGGARRAYNEQFF
CDR3nt: TGTGCCAGCAGCGTAGATTCTGGAGGAGCTAGGAGAGCCTACAATGAGCAGTTCTTC

j_gene: TRBJ1-2
abundance: .
len: 17
d_gene: .
v_gene: TRBV4-2
CDR3aa: CASSQDIIAGARYGYTF
CDR3nt: TGTGCCAGCAGCCAAGATATTATAGCAGGGGCTCGATATGGCTACACCTTC

j_gene: TRBJ2-1
abundance: .
len: 19
d_gene: .
v_gene: TRBV21-1
CDR3aa: CASSKGLRGPEITYNEQFF
CDR3nt: TGTGCCAGCAGCAAAGGGTTGCGGGGGCCGGAGATAACCTACAATGAGCAGTTCTTC

j_gene: TRBJ2-3
abundance: .
len: 14
d_gene: .
v_gene: TRBV13
CDR3aa: CASTLRGPRDTQYF
CDR3nt: TGTGCCAGCACCCTTAGAGGCCCTCGAGATACGCAGTATTTT